This is a list of T cell receptor beta chains from one sample in a study of T cells after somatic rescue of genetic block. Sequenced by immunoSEQ multiplex PCR; TCRdb stores in-frame clones only, minus some. This sample has over 14,000 clones, with 70% to 80% found just once. Source material: peripheral blood mononuclear cells (PBMCs). The receptors originated from a boy aged 5-17 years. Both conserved end residues are trimmed from each CDR3. The order of the fields is CDR3 length, V gene, J gene, D gene, CDR3 protein. The D gene is left open where the match is weak.

>12|TRBV7-7|TRBJ2-5|.
ASSFSGGGETQY
>13|TRBV6-5|TRBJ2-6|.
ASSSAGSGANVLT
>13|TRBV11-2|TRBJ2-3|.
ASSASGDILDTQY
>12|TRBV7-8|TRBJ1-4|.
ASSPGGTNEKLF
>14|TRBV11-3|TRBJ2-1|TRBD2
ASSLAIAGAGDEQF
>13|TRBV18|TRBJ2-4|TRBD1
ASGFTGVAKNIQY
>12|TRBV10-3|TRBJ1-2|TRBD1
AISEGDRSYGYT
>11|TRBV13|TRBJ2-1|.
ASSSSDVNEQF
>14|TRBV4-1|TRBJ1-4|.
ASSQDGGTAMKKLF
>9|TRBV7-2|TRBJ2-5|.
ASSLEGTQY
>11|TRBV7-8|TRBJ2-1|.
ASSLGTHNEQF
>13|TRBV7-3|TRBJ2-5|.
ASSLQAGVGETQY
>13|TRBV10-3|TRBJ1-4|.
AISESRGRGEKLF
>12|TRBV6-5|TRBJ1-1|.
ASSWAGARTEAF